This T cell receptor beta chain was identified during a study of blood T cell repertoires in COVID-19. Study information: Samples of COVID-19 (acute and convalescent) were obtained from the United States, Italy and Spain. T cells, B-cell-depleted T cells, or PBMCs supplied cDNA or gDNA.

In the source study's methods: The assay estimated nucleated cells by amplifying reference gene primers. Produced via immunoSEQ multiplex PCR; TCRdb's table is partial and in-frame only. That table furnishes V, J and clone size, whereas the DNA furnished D and trimming. The table records 120,000 or so clones, around 80% of them present only once. This CDR3 region has 14 residues. Germline CDR1 MNHNS, CDR2 SASEGT. Deletions cut 0 bases from V and 4 bases from J, with 7 bases between. The rearrangement uses TRBV6-1 and TRBJ1-5; no reliable D call. Material: peripheral blood. This clonotype was sampled from a woman aged 45-59 years with acute or convalescent COVID-19. The CDR3 here is CASSEAALNQPQHF. The CDR3 coding sequence is TGTGCCAGCAGTGAAGCCGCGCTTAATCAGCCCCAGCATTTT.